This entry is about one T cell receptor (beta chain). Preparation of the TCRbeta library used unique molecular identifiers. TCRdb passed the PCR reads through MiXCR, listing each CDR3 protein once. Altogether about 640,000 distinct CDR3 sequences are present, around 17% being singletons, with the ten largest covering 0.9% to 1.2%. This specimen comes from a study of T-cell reconstitution after alpha-beta-depleted transplantation in children. The CDR3 length is 16 residues. V was shortened by 0 bases and J by 6 bases, with 15 bases between the two germline ends. Germline V lookup: CDR1 LGHNA, CDR2 YNFKEQ.

The sequenced sample was PBMCs from the stem cell graft donor, obtained from the stem cell graft. The TCR was taken from a human donor who donated a stem cell graft to a child with acute myeloid leukemia. V is TRBV4-2 and J is TRBJ2-1; D uncertain. CDR3 in amino acids: CASSQEPSRTGNEQFF. In DNA form, the CDR3 reads TGTGCCAGCAGCCAAGAACCCTCTAGAACGGGCAATGAGCAGTTCTTC.